Here is one TCR beta chain with its context. This CDR3 has 16 amino acids. Germline V gene lookup returns CDR1 SGDLS and CDR2 YYNGEE. V was pared by 3 bases and J by 2 bases, with 8 bases of the junction left unmatched. This specimen comes from a study of cytomegalovirus exposure and HLA in healthy donors. PCR amplification relied on 60 Vbeta primers (plus 13 Jbeta primers). The repertoire was sequenced with immunoSEQ multiplex PCR; TCRdb's copy has only in-frame clones and lacks some. The sample includes about 180,000 clones, roughly four fifths of them seen just once. The rearrangement joins TRBV9 to TRBJ1-2, with 9 bases aligning to TRBD1. The sample taken for sequencing was PBMCs. The TCR comes from a man aged 18-30 years in good health and CMV-seronegative. CDR3 DNA sequence: TGTGCCAGCAGCGGGATCGGCGGGACAGGGAACTATGGCTACACCTTC. Protein sequence: CASSGIGGTGNYGYTF. Full variable domain (outside the CDR3, taken from reference TRBV9 and TRBJ1-2): DSGVTQTPKHLITATGQRVTLRCSPRSGDLSVYWYQQSLDQGLQFLIQYYNGEERAKGNILERFSAQQFPDLHSELNLSSLELGDSALYFCASSGIGGTGNYGYTFGSGTRLTVV.